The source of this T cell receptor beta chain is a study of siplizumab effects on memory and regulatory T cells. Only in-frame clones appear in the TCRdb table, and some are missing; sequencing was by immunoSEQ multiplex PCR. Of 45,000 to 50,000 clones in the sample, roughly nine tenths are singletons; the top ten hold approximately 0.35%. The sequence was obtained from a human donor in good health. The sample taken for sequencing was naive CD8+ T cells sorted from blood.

CDR3 bases: TGCGCCAGCAGCCAAGAGACAGGGGATTACGAGCAGTACTTC. As protein: CASSQETGDYEQYF. This sequence joins TRBV4-1 and TRBJ2-7; 8 bases agree with TRBD1. Germline CDR1 is MGHRA and CDR2 is YSYEKL. J gave up 4 bases and V 0 bases, and 2 bases lay outside the gene matches. The CDR3 loop spans 14 amino acids.